The next 22 T cell receptor beta chains were all read from a single sample in a study of vaccination and CD4 T cells after COVID-19. The treatment was: approximately 9-day PBMC culture with coronavirus spike peptide pools or control peptides (ViraFEST assay). These receptors have no identified antigens. Sequencing of cultured CD4+ T cell DNA used the Oncomine TCR Beta short-read assay. Using its own MiXCR run on the PCR reads, TCRdb lists one record per CDR3 protein. The sample lists some 10,000 distinct CDR3 sequences, about 61% occurring once. The material sequenced was CD4+ T cells from blood, cultured in vitro. The source is a human donor who had recovered from COVID-19.

A few counts support this clonotype. V is TRBV7-2 and J is TRBJ1-1; no clear D. CDR1 is SGHTA and CDR2 is FQGNSA in the germline V gene. This CDR3 is 15 amino acids long. Between the trimmed V and J ends, which lost 5 bases and 0 bases, there was a span of 13 bases. The CDR3 sequence: CASSRGAIMNTEAFF. In DNA form, the CDR3 reads TGTGCCAGCAGCCGCGGAGCGATCATGAACACTGAAGCTTTCTTT.

V gene TRBV6-1 combines with J gene TRBJ2-3, with D possibly called TRBD1 or TRBD2 (6 bases each). The CDR3 consists of 17 residues. CDR1 is MNHNS, CDR2 SASEGT, per germline. V dropped 1 base and J dropped 0 bases, with 14 bases sitting between them. The CDR3 region has the DNA TGTGCCAGCAGTGAAGTGGGATGGGGGGCTAGCACAGATACGCAGTATTTT. It yields the protein CASSEVGWGASTDTQYF.

This clonotype turned up a few times. The chain couples TRBV20-1 to TRBJ1-6; D is uncertain. CDR1 and CDR2 (germline): DFQATT, SNEGSKA (reference sequence). The V end was cut by 0 bases, the J end by 7 bases, with 13 bases between. The CDR3 spans 15 residues. The CDR3 here is CSAREAVVRNSPLHF. As DNA, the CDR3 is TGCAGTGCTAGAGAGGCGGTAGTCAGAAATTCACCCCTCCACTTT.

The rearrangement uses TRBV20-1 and TRBJ2-7, with TRBD1 matching over 9 bases. The germline V gene has CDR1 DFQATT and CDR2 SNEGSKA (reference sequence). The CDR3 loop spans 14 amino acids. The V gene end was trimmed by 5 bases and the J gene end by 6 bases; junction bases not matched to a gene: 11. The CDR3 sequence is CSAGEDRGAPEQYF. The CDR3 DNA sequence: TGCAGTGCTGGGGAGGACAGGGGCGCCCCCGAGCAGTACTTC.

The chain is built from TRBV30 and TRBJ1-2; no firm D call. The CDR3 runs to 13 residues. Germline assignment: CDR1 GTSNPN and CDR2 SVGIG (reference sequence). V was trimmed by 6 bases and J by 6 bases, leaving 17 bases between them. CDR3 nucleotide sequence: TGTGCCTGTACCCCTGAGACCCATGATGGCTACACCTTC. The encoded protein is CACTPETHDGYTF.

The V call is TRBV20-1, the J call TRBJ2-1; 9 bases match TRBD2. The CDR3 is 13 amino acids. The V gene's germline CDR1 is DFQATT and CDR2 SNEGSKA (reference sequence). Trimming cost V 6 bases and J 11 bases; bases outside gene matches: 11. CDR3 region: CSAVTSGWGQQFF. In nucleotides, the CDR3 is TGCAGTGCCGTGACTAGCGGTTGGGGCCAGCAGTTCTTC.

This chain links TRBV5-8 with TRBJ2-3; 7 bases line up with TRBD1. Germline loops: CDR1 SGHTS, CDR2 YDEGEE. Trimming took 2 bases from V and 1 from J; bases not matched to a gene: 4. This CDR3 has 15 residues. Here the CDR3 reads CASSFGDSRTDTQYF. The CDR3 DNA reads as TGTGCCAGCAGCTTTGGGGACAGTCGCACAGATACGCAGTATTTT.

This chain uses TRBV20-1 with TRBJ2-5; 11 bases agree with TRBD2. J lost 1 base, V lost 5 bases, and 12 bases had no gene match. CDR1 and CDR2 from the germline V gene are DFQATT and SNEGSKA (reference sequence). CDR3 length equals 17 residues. The CDR3 loop is CSAPQLLAGGLQETQYF. Written as DNA, the CDR3 is TGCAGTGCTCCTCAACTTCTAGCGGGAGGCCTCCAAGAGACCCAGTACTTC.

V usage is TRBV20-1 and J usage is TRBJ1-1; 10 bases are shared with TRBD1. This CDR3 region has 15 residues. CDR1 DFQATT and CDR2 SNEGSKA come from the germline V gene (reference sequence). V shed 2 bases, J shed 0 bases, and the junction held 3 bases outside the gene matches. CDR3 sequence reads: CSARRQGAMNTEAFF. CDR3 in DNA: TGCAGTGCTAGACGACAGGGGGCGATGAACACTGAAGCTTTCTTT.

The V and J genes are TRBV6-1 and TRBJ2-4, with D maybe TRBD2 (6 bases). The CDR3 totals 16 residues. V was trimmed by 5 bases and J by 0 bases, leaving 14 bases between them. CDR1 and CDR2 from the germline V gene are MNHNS and SASEGT. The CDR3 region is CASSHTSTVAKNIQYF. In DNA form, the CDR3 reads TGTGCCAGCAGTCACACTAGCACCGTAGCCAAAAACATTCAGTACTTC.

The J gene is TRBJ2-3, the V gene TRBV28; D unclear. V was clipped by 5 bases and J by 3 bases, with 3 bases between them. This CDR3 region has 11 residues. The germline V gene encodes CDR1 MDHEN and CDR2 SYDVKM. CDR3 sequence (DNA): TGTGCCAGCAGTGCTACAGATACGCAGTATTTT. Encoded protein: CASSATDTQYF.

The chain has TRBV7-2 and TRBJ2-2; 10 bases line up with TRBD2. This CDR3 comprises 15 residues. With V trimmed by 5 bases and J by 5 bases, 5 bases remained unmatched. Germline V gene data show CDR1 as SGHTA and CDR2 as FQGNSA. CDR3 DNA sequence: TGTGCCAGCAGCCCTAGCGGGAGTCGAACCGGGGAGCTGTTTTTT. Its protein is CASSPSGSRTGELFF.

This clonotype was seen only a few times. J is TRBJ2-2 and V is TRBV20-1; D is possibly TRBD2 (7 bases). The V and J ends lost 6 bases and 3 bases respectively, with 17 bases between them. Per germline, CDR1 DFQATT and CDR2 SNEGSKA (reference sequence). The length of the CDR3 is 15 residues. The CDR3 protein is CSARAGGADTGELFF. In DNA, the CDR3 is TGCAGTGCCAGGGCTGGGGGGGCCGACACCGGGGAGCTGTTTTTT.

This clonotype was recorded a few times. V usage is TRBV7-3 and J usage is TRBJ1-4, with D unclear. Looked up from germline, CDR1 is SGHTA and CDR2 is FQGTGA. CDR3 size: 13 residues. Trimming stripped 2 bases from V and 8 bases from J, with 9 bases between. CDR3 sequence: CASSLDRGEKLFF. CDR3 nucleotides: TGTGCCAGCAGCTTAGACCGAGGGGAAAAACTGTTTTTT.

J is TRBJ1-1 and V is TRBV7-2; D gene ambiguous. Germline CDR1 SGHTA, CDR2 FQGNSA. This CDR3 is 17 amino acids long. V was trimmed by 3 bases and J by 0 bases, leaving 17 bases between them. CDR3 residues: CASSLRSTAPLNTEAFF. The CDR3 DNA reads TGTGCCAGCAGCTTGAGGTCTACAGCTCCTTTGAACACTGAAGCTTTCTTT.

In nucleotides, the CDR3 is TGTGCCAGCAGCGTAGCACGGGGCAGCACAGATACGCAGTATTTT. Its protein is CASSVARGSTDTQYF. The J gene is TRBJ2-3, the V gene TRBV9; TRBD1 or TRBD2 may be the D gene (5 bases each). Trimming stripped 0 bases from V and 0 bases from J, with 8 bases between. This CDR3 is 15 amino acids long. Germline-derived CDR1 and CDR2 are SGDLS and YYNGEE.

The V and J genes are TRBV5-4 and TRBJ2-3, with TRBD2 identical over 8 bases. V dropped 4 bases and J dropped 5; count of bases not matched to a gene: 12. Germline V gene sequence: CDR1 SGHNT, CDR2 YYREEE (reference sequence). This CDR3 spans 16 amino acids. In nucleotides, the CDR3 is TGTGCCAGCAGCGGTTACTACGGGGGGGCTGAAGATACGCAGTATTTT. It translates to CASSGYYGGAEDTQYF.

J is TRBJ1-1 and V is TRBV6-1; maybe TRBD1 (5 bases). V was shortened by 6 bases and J by 1 base, with 15 bases between the two germline ends. The CDR3 covers 15 residues. Germline V gives CDR1 MNHNS, CDR2 SASEGT. The CDR3 DNA sequence: TGTGCCAGCAGATCAAAGTCAGGGAGGAACACTGAAGCTTTCTTT. This translates into CASRSKSGRNTEAFF.

The V gene is TRBV24-1, the J gene TRBJ2-6, with TRBD1 matching over 9 bases. The J segment lost 1 base and the V segment lost 5 bases, leaving 8 bases of the junction unmatched. CDR3 length: 18 residues. Germline CDR1 is KGHDR and CDR2 is SFDVKD. CDR3 amino acids: CATSVAQGAGSGANVLTF. In nucleotides, the CDR3 is TGTGCCACCAGTGTCGCACAGGGGGCTGGTTCTGGGGCCAACGTCCTGACTTTC.

This clonotype was counted only a few times. The chain combines TRBV5-5 with TRBJ1-1; the D is unclear. The CDR3 extends over 12 amino acids. Germline lookup yields CDR1 SGHKS and CDR2 YYEKEE (reference sequence). V was trimmed by 1 base and J by 6 bases, leaving 7 bases between them. CDR3 sequence: CASSLLKAEAFF. The CDR3 DNA follows: TGTGCCAGCAGCTTGTTAAAGGCTGAAGCTTTCTTT.

This clonotype has a single count. J is TRBJ2-7 and V is TRBV6-4; 8 positions match TRBD1. CDR3 length: 16 amino acids. Germline V gene data show CDR1 as MRHNA and CDR2 as SNTAGT. The V segment lost 0 bases and the J segment 4 bases; nucleotides outside the gene matches: 8. The CDR3 DNA sequence: TGTGCCAGCAGTGACTCCCCCCAAGGACAGGGATACGAGCAGTACTTC. This encodes CASSDSPQGQGYEQYF.

This clonotype qualifies as large. The chain recombines TRBV24-1 with TRBJ2-1; 11 nucleotides agree with TRBD2. The CDR3 contains 16 residues. Germline values: CDR1 KGHDR, CDR2 SFDVKD. V shed 7 bases, J shed 4 bases, and the junction held 8 bases outside the gene matches. The CDR3 nucleotides read TGTGCCACCAGCCGGGGGGGGACTAGCGGTTACAATGAGCAGTTCTTC. Translating gives CATSRGGTSGYNEQFF.